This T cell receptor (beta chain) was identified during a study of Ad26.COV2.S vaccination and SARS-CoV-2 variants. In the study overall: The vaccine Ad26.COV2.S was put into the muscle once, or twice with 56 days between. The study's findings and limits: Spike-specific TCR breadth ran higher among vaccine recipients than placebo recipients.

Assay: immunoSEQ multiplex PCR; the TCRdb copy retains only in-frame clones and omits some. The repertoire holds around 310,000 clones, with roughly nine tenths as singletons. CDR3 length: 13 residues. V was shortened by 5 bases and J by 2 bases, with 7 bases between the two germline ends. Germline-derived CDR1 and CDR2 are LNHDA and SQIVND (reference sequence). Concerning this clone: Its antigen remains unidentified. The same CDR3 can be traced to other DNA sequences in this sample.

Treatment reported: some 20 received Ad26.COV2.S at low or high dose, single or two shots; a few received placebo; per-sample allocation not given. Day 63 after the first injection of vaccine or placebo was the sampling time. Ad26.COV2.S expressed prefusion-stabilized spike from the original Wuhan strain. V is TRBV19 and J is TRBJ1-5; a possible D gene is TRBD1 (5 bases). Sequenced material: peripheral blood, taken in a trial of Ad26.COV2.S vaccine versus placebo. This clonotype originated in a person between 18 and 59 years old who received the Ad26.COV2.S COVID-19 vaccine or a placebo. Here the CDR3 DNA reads TGTGCCAGTAGTTTACAGGGCAATCAGCCCCAGCATTTT. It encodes CASSLQGNQPQHF.